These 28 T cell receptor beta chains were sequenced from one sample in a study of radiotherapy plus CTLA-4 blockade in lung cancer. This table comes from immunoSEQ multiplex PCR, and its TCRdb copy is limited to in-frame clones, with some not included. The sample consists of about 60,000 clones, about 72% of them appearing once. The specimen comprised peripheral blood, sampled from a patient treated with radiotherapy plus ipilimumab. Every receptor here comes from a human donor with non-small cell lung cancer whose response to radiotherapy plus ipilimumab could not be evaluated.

Here the CDR3 reads CASRLAGGGSGELFF. In nucleotides, the CDR3 is TGTGCCAGCAGACTGGCTGGGGGCGGAAGCGGGGAGCTGTTTTTT. V usage is TRBV7-6 and J usage is TRBJ2-2; weak D call: TRBD1 (6 bases). CDR1 is SGHVS, CDR2 FNYEAQ, per germline. V lost 6 bases and J lost 7, with 18 bases in between. The CDR3 is 15 residues long. Full variable domain (missing parts from reference TRBV7-6 and TRBJ2-2): GAGVSQSPRYKVTKRGQDVALRCDPISGHVSLYWYRQALGQGPEFLTYFNYEAQQDKSGLPNDRFSAERPEGSISTLTIQRTEQRDSAMYRCASRLAGGGSGELFFGEGSRLTVL.

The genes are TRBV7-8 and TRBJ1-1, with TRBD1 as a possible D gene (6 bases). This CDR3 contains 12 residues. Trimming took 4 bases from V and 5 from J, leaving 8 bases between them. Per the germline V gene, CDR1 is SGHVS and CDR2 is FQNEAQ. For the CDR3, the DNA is TGTGCCAGCAGCTCACAGGGAACTGAAGCTTTCTTT. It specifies CASSSQGTEAFF.

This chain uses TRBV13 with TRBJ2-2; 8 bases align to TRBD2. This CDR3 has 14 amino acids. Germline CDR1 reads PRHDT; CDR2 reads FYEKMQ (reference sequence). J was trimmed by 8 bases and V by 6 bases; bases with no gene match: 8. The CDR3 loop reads CASRGLAVGGELFF. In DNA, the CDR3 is TGTGCCAGCAGAGGACTAGCCGTCGGGGGGGAGCTGTTTTTT.

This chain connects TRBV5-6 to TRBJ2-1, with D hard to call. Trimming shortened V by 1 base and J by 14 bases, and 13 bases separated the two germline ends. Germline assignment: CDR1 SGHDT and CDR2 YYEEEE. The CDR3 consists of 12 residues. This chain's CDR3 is CASSLMNREEFF. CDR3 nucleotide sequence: TGTGCCAGCAGCTTGATGAACCGCGAGGAGTTCTTC.

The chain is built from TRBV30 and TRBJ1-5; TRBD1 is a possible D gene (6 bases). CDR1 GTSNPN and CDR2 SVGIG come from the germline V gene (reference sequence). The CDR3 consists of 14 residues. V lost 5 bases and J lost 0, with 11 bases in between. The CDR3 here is CAWDTGRSNQPQHF. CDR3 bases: TGTGCCTGGGATACAGGGCGTAGCAATCAGCCCCAGCATTTT. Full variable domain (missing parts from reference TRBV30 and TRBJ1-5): SQTIHQWPATLVQPVGSPLSLECTVEGTSNPNLYWYRQAAGRGLQLLFYSVGIGQISSEVPQNLSASRPQDRQFILSSKKLLLSDSGFYLCAWDTGRSNQPQHFGDGTRLSIL.

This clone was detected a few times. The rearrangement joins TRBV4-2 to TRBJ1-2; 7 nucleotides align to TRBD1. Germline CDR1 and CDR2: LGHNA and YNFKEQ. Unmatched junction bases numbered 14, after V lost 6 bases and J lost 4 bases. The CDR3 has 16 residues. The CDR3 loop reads CASRPETGSPLYGYTF. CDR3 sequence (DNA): TGTGCCAGCAGACCAGAGACAGGGTCCCCCCTCTATGGCTACACCTTC.

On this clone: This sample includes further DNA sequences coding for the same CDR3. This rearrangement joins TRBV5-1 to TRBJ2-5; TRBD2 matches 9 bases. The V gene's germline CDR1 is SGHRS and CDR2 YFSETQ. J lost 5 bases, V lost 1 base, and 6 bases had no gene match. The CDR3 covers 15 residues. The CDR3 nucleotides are TGCGCCAGCAGCTTGATAGCGGGAGTAAGCGAGACCCAGTACTTC. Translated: CASSLIAGVSETQYF.

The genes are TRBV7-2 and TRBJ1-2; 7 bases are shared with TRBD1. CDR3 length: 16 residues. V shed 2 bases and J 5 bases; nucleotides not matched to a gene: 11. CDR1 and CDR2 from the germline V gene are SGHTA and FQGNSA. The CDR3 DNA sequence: TGTGCCAGCAGCTTACAAGGGGGCGTGCTGGGGTATGGCTACACCTTC. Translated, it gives CASSLQGGVLGYGYTF.

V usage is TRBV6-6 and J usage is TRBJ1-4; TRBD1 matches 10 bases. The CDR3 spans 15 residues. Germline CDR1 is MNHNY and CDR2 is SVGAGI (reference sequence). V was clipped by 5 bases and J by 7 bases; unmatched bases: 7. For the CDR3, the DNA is TGTGCCAGCAGTCCATTCGACAGGGGGCTTGAAAAACTGTTTTTT. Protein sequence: CASSPFDRGLEKLFF.

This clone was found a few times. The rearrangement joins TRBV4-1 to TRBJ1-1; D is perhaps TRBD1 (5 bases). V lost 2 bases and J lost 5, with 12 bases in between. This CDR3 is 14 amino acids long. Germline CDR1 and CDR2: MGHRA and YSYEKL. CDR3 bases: TGCGCCAGCAGCCAATCAGGGATCGGGACTGAAGCTTTCTTT. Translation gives CASSQSGIGTEAFF.

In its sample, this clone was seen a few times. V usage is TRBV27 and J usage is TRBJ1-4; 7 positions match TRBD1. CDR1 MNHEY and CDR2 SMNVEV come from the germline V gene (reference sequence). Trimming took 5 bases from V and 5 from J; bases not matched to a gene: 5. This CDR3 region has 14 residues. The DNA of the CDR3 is TGTGCCAGCAGTGGCGGGACAGTAAATGAAAAACTGTTTTTT. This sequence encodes CASSGGTVNEKLFF.

CDR3 nucleotide sequence: TGCGCCAGCAGCCTGGTCAGGGCGAACACCGGGGAGCTGTTTTTT. Translation: CASSLVRANTGELFF. The chain uses TRBV4-3 and TRBJ2-2; TRBD1 is a possible D gene (5 bases). V lost 4 bases, J lost 0 bases, and 9 bases lay in between. Germline loops: CDR1 LGHNA, CDR2 YSLEER. This CDR3 has 15 residues.

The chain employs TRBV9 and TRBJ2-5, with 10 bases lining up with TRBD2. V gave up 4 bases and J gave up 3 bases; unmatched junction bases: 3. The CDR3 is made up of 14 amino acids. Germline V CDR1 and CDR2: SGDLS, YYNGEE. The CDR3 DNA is TGTGCCAGCAGCACTACTAGCGGGGAAGAGACCCAGTACTTC. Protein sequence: CASSTTSGEETQYF.

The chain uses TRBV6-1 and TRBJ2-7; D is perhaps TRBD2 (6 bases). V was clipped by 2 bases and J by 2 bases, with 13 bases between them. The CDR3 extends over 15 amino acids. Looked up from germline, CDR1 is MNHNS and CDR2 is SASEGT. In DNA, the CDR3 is TGTGCCAGCAGTGAACGGGCGGGAAATCCCTACGAGCAGTACTTC. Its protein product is CASSERAGNPYEQYF.

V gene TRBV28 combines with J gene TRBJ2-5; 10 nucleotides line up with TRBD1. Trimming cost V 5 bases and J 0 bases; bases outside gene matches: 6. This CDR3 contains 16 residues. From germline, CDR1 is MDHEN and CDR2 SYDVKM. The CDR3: CASSNRDRGYQETQYF. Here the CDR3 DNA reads TGTGCCAGCAGTAACCGGGACAGGGGATACCAAGAGACCCAGTACTTC. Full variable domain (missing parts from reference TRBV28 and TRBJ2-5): DVKVTQSSRYLVKRTGEKVFLECVQDMDHENMFWYRQDPGLGLRLIYFSYDVKMKEKGDIPEGYSVSREKKERFSLILESASTNQTSMYLCASSNRDRGYQETQYFGPGTRLLVL.

CDR3 sequence reads: CASTATGSYEQYF. The CDR3 bases are TGTGCCAGCACCGCGACAGGGTCCTACGAGCAGTACTTC. The chain employs TRBV27 and TRBJ2-7; 7 bases align to TRBD1. The length of the CDR3 is 13 residues. Germline V CDR1 and CDR2: MNHEY, SMNVEV (reference sequence). The V and J ends lost 7 bases and 1 base, in that order; junction bases with no gene match: 4.

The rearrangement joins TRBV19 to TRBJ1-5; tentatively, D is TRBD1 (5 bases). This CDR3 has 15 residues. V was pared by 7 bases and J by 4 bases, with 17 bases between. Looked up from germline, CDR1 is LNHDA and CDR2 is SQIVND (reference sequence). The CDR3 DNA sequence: TGTGCCAGTACCCTTAACGGGGGTAGGAATCAGCCCCAGCATTTT. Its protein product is CASTLNGGRNQPQHF. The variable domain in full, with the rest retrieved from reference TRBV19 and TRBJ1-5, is DGGITQSPKYLFRKEGQNVTLSCEQNLNHDAMYWYRQDPGQGLRLIYYSQIVNDFQKGDIAEGYSVSREKKESFPLTVTSAQKNPTAFYLCASTLNGGRNQPQHFGDGTRLSIL.

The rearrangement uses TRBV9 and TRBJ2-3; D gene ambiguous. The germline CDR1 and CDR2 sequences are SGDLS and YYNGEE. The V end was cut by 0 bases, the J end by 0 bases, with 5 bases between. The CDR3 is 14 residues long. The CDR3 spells CASSVDPSTDTQYF. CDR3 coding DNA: TGTGCCAGCAGCGTAGATCCTAGCACAGATACGCAGTATTTT.

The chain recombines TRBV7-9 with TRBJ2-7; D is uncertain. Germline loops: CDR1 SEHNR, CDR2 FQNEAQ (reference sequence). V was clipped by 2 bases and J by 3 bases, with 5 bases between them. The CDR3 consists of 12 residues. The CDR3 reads CASSLRSYEQYF. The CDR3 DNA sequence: TGTGCCAGCAGCTTAAGGAGCTACGAGCAGTACTTC.

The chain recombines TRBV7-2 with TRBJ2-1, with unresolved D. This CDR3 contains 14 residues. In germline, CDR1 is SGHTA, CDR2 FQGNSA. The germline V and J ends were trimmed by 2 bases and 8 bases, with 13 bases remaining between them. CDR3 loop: CASSLSSFVDEQFF. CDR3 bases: TGTGCCAGCAGCTTAAGCTCGTTTGTAGATGAGCAGTTCTTC.

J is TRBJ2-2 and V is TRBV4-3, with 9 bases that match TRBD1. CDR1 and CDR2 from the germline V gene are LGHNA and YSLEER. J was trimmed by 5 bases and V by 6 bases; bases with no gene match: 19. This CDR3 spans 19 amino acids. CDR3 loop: CASSLDPGPGQGLTGELFF. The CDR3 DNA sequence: TGCGCCAGCAGTCTCGATCCTGGACCGGGACAGGGTTTGACCGGGGAGCTGTTTTTT.

The CDR3 reads CAQRLAGGGPDTQYF. CDR3 DNA sequence: TGTGCCCAGCGACTAGCGGGAGGGGGTCCAGATACGCAGTATTTT. The V gene is TRBV30, the J gene TRBJ2-3, with 14 bases matching TRBD2. The CDR3 totals 15 residues. Germline V gene data show CDR1 as GTSNPN and CDR2 as SVGIG (reference sequence). After removal of 8 bases from V and 4 bases from J, the junction contained 8 bases not matched to a gene. The full variable domain, its missing parts supplied by reference TRBV30 and TRBJ2-3, is SQTIHQWPATLVQPVGSPLSLECTVEGTSNPNLYWYRQAAGRGLQLLFYSVGIGQISSEVPQNLSASRPQDRQFILSSKKLLLSDSGFYLCAQRLAGGGPDTQYFGPGTRLTVL.

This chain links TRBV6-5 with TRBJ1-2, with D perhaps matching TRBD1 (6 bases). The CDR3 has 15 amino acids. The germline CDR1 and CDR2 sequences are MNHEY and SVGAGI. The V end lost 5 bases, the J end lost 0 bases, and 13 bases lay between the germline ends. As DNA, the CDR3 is TGTGCCAGCAGTGTCTCCGGGACACCTAACTATGGCTACACCTTC. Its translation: CASSVSGTPNYGYTF.

CDR3 region: CASSLAAGKETQYF. DNA of the CDR3: TGCGCCAGCAGCTTGGCGGCGGGAAAAGAGACCCAGTACTTC. The chain links TRBV5-1 to TRBJ2-5, with D tentatively TRBD2 (6 bases). CDR3 size: 14 residues. Germline V gives CDR1 SGHRS, CDR2 YFSETQ. Trimming removed 0 bases at V and 3 bases at J, with 9 bases between.

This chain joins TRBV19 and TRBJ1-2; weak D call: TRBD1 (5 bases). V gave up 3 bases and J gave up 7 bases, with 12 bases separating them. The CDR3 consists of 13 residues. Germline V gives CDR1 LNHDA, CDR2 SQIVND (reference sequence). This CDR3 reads CASSIGGESGYTF. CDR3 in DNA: TGTGCCAGTAGTATCGGGGGAGAGTCTGGCTACACCTTC.

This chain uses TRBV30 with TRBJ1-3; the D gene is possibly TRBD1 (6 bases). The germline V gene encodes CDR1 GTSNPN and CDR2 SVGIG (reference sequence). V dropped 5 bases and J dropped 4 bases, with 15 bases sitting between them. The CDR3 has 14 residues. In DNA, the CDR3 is TGTGCCTGGCACAACAGGGCTGCCGGAAACACCATATATTTT. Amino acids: CAWHNRAAGNTIYF.

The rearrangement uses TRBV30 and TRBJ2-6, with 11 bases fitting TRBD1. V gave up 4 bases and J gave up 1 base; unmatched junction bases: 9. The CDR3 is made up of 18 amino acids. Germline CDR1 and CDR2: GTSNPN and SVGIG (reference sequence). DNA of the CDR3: TGTGCCTGGACCTTGAAAGGACAGGGGGCGTCTGGGGCCAACGTCCTGACTTTC. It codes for CAWTLKGQGASGANVLTF.

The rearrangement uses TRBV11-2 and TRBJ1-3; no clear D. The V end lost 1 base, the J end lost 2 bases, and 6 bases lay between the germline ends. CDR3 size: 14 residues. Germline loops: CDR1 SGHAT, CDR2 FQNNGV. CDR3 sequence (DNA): TGTGCCAGCAGCTTAGGCGGGGCTGGAAACACCATATATTTT. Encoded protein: CASSLGGAGNTIYF.